The 22 T cell receptor beta chains below were found in one sample sequenced in a study of cytomegalovirus exposure and HLA in healthy donors. Primers: 60 Vbeta forward and 13 Jbeta reverse. The protocol was immunoSEQ multiplex PCR, while the TCRdb copy is restricted to in-frame clones and leaves out a portion. Among more than 100,000 clones listed, around 74% were seen once. The sequencing input was PBMCs. The receptors derive from a woman aged 45-59 years in good health and CMV-seropositive.

This chain connects TRBV19 to TRBJ1-5; D is possibly TRBD1 (5 bases). CDR3 length equals 16 residues. Germline CDR1 LNHDA, CDR2 SQIVND (reference sequence). Trimming cost V 5 bases and J 7 bases, with 21 bases left between them. The CDR3 coding sequence is TGTGCCAGTAGTGCAAAGGGCAGTCAGGGCAGGCAGCCCCAGCATTTT. This sequence encodes CASSAKGSQGRQPQHF.

The table lists this clone with a few counts. The chain uses TRBV5-6 and TRBJ1-3; 8 bases match TRBD1. V was clipped by 4 bases and J by 8 bases; unmatched bases: 8. Germline V gives CDR1 SGHDT, CDR2 YYEEEE. The CDR3 consists of 14 residues. CDR3 bases: TGTGCCAGCAGCCTGACAGGGGTTTTGGACACCATATATTTT. It translates to CASSLTGVLDTIYF.

The CDR3 region is CASSLTGREQYF. CDR3 DNA sequence: TGTGCCAGCAGCCTGACTGGCCGGGAGCAGTACTTC. This chain links TRBV13 with TRBJ2-7; unclear D gene. Trimming took off 5 bases at V and 7 bases at J, with 12 bases between the two ends. CDR1 is PRHDT, CDR2 FYEKMQ, per germline (reference sequence). The CDR3 covers 12 residues. Supplemented by reference TRBV13 and TRBJ2-7, the full variable domain reads AAGVIQSPRHLIKEKRETATLKCYPIPRHDTVYWYQQGPGQDPQFLISFYEKMQSDKGSIPDRFSAQQFSDYHSELNMSSLELGDSALYFCASSLTGREQYFGPGTRLTVT.

The genes are TRBV18 and TRBJ1-6, with 9 bases fitting TRBD1. The CDR3 contains 14 residues. CDR1 and CDR2 from the germline V gene are KGHSH and LQKENI. The trim removed 1 base at V and 10 bases at J, leaving 2 bases unmatched. DNA of the CDR3: TGTGCCAGCTCACCACAGGGACAGGGATCACCCCTCCACTTT. Its protein is CASSPQGQGSPLHF.

V is TRBV19 and J is TRBJ2-3; no clear D. The CDR3 has 13 residues. The V end lost 5 bases, the J end lost 0 bases, and 6 bases lay between the germline ends. Germline CDR1 is LNHDA and CDR2 is SQIVND (reference sequence). CDR3 in DNA: TGTGCCAGTAGTGCTCAGAGCACAGATACGCAGTATTTT. Residues: CASSAQSTDTQYF.

V is TRBV7-9 and J is TRBJ2-5; 9 nucleotides line up with TRBD2. Germline CDR1 is SEHNR and CDR2 is FQNEAQ (reference sequence). The CDR3 runs to 16 residues. Trimming at V came to 2 bases and at J to 5 bases, leaving 9 bases not matched to a gene. In nucleotides, the CDR3 is TGTGCCAGCAGCTTAAAGCGGGGGGTTCTTACGGAGACCCAGTACTTC. This encodes CASSLKRGVLTETQYF.

J is TRBJ1-1 and V is TRBV5-1, with D maybe TRBD1 (5 bases). V was trimmed by 1 base and J by 0 bases, leaving 13 bases between them. Germline CDR1 reads SGHRS; CDR2 reads YFSETQ. The length of the CDR3 is 16 residues. CDR3 sequence (DNA): TGCGCCAGCAGCTTGAATGGTCCAGGGCTGAACACTGAAGCTTTCTTT. Its translation is CASSLNGPGLNTEAFF. Together with reference TRBV5-1 and TRBJ1-1, the CDR3 gives the full variable domain: KAGVTQTPRYLIKTRGQQVTLSCSPISGHRSVSWYQQTPGQGLQFLFEYFSETQRNKGNFPGRFSGRQFSNSRSEMNVSTLELGDSALYLCASSLNGPGLNTEAFFGQGTRLTVV.

The J gene is TRBJ1-5, the V gene TRBV10-3; a possible D gene is TRBD1 (5 bases). The CDR3 runs to 15 residues. CDR1 is ENHRY and CDR2 is SYGVKD in the germline V gene. V lost 3 bases to trimming and J lost 3 bases, with 12 bases between them. Here the CDR3 DNA reads TGTGCCATCAGTGACGCCCAGGGTAACAATCAGCCCCAGCATTTT. This translates into CAISDAQGNNQPQHF.

This chain joins TRBV6-5 and TRBJ2-4, with D perhaps matching TRBD1 (5 bases). V lost 7 bases and J 8 bases, leaving 12 bases between the germline ends. Germline-derived CDR1 and CDR2 are MNHEY and SVGAGI. The CDR3 totals 12 residues. CDR3 in amino acids: CASKTTQDIQYF. In DNA, the CDR3 is TGTGCCAGCAAAACCACACAGGACATTCAGTACTTC.

CDR3 sequence: CASSYMGPNTGELFF. CDR3 in DNA: TGTGCCAGCAGCTATATGGGCCCGAACACCGGGGAGCTGTTTTTT. This sequence joins TRBV6-1 and TRBJ2-2; the D is unclear. Deletions cut 6 bases from V and 0 bases from J, with 11 bases between. Germline loops: CDR1 MNHNS, CDR2 SASEGT. The CDR3 totals 15 residues.

This clone occurred once. V usage is TRBV18 and J usage is TRBJ1-1; D is uncertain. V gave up 4 bases and J gave up 0 bases, with 9 bases separating them. Germline V CDR1 and CDR2: KGHSH, LQKENI. The CDR3 is 14 residues long. CDR3 amino acids: CASSHTELNTEAFF. CDR3 coding DNA: TGTGCCAGCTCACATACAGAGCTGAACACTGAAGCTTTCTTT.

The rearrangement uses TRBV7-9 and TRBJ1-1; D unclear. The CDR3 consists of 14 residues. Trimming took off 9 bases at V and 5 bases at J, with 19 bases between the two ends. Germline CDR1 and CDR2: SEHNR and FQNEAQ (reference sequence). This chain's CDR3 is CASIREGETTEAFF. CDR3 sequence (DNA): TGTGCCAGTATCCGGGAGGGCGAGACGACTGAAGCTTTCTTT.

J is TRBJ1-5 and V is TRBV19; 8 bases are a match to TRBD1. Trimming at V came to 3 bases and at J to 4 bases, leaving 2 bases not matched to a gene. Per germline, CDR1 LNHDA and CDR2 SQIVND (reference sequence). The length of the CDR3 is 14 residues. In nucleotides, the CDR3 is TGTGCCAGTAGTATGGGACAGGTGAATCAGCCCCAGCATTTT. Protein product: CASSMGQVNQPQHF.

The rearrangement joins TRBV7-8 to TRBJ1-6, with 7 bases matching TRBD1. Germline V gene lookup returns CDR1 SGHVS and CDR2 FQNEAQ. The CDR3 length is 19 residues. After removal of 0 bases from V and 6 bases from J, the junction contained 14 bases not matched to a gene. CDR3 nucleotides: TGTGCCAGCAGCTTAGCCACTCCCTTCCCCGGGACAGTTAATTCACCCCTCCACTTT. It translates to CASSLATPFPGTVNSPLHF.

The chain couples TRBV18 to TRBJ2-5; 7 bases fit TRBD1. The CDR3 is 13 residues long. The J segment lost 1 base and the V segment lost 6 bases, leaving 2 bases of the junction unmatched. In germline, CDR1 is KGHSH, CDR2 LQKENI. CDR3 coding DNA: TGTGCCAGCTCCCGGGACAGCCAAGAGACCCAGTACTTC. Translated, it gives CASSRDSQETQYF. Variable domain in full (rest from reference TRBV18 and TRBJ2-5): NAGVMQNPRHLVRRRGQEARLRCSPMKGHSHVYWYRQLPEEGLKFMVYLQKENIIDESGMPKERFSAEFPKEGPSILRIQQVVRGDSAAYFCASSRDSQETQYFGPGTRLLVL.

J is TRBJ1-1 and V is TRBV6-5; D not resolved. The V gene lost 0 bases and the J gene lost 8 bases, with 19 bases spanning the gap. The length of the CDR3 is 16 residues. Germline V gene lookup returns CDR1 MNHEY and CDR2 SVGAGI. The CDR3: CASSYSITSGTSEAFF. The CDR3 bases are TGTGCCAGCAGTTACTCGATTACCTCGGGAACCAGCGAAGCTTTCTTT.

The chain has TRBV5-1 and TRBJ2-7; 7 nucleotides match TRBD2. The CDR3 extends over 20 amino acids. CDR1 SGHRS and CDR2 YFSETQ come from the germline V gene. V was pared by 2 bases and J by 0 bases, with 20 bases of the junction left unmatched. CDR3 sequence (DNA): TGCGCCAGCAGCTTCTCTCAGGCGGGGGTCGCGGGGCCCAGCTCCTACGAGCAGTACTTC. Translation gives CASSFSQAGVAGPSSYEQYF.

This clone was picked up a small number of times. The sample carries other DNA sequences with the same CDR3. The rearrangement uses TRBV4-2 and TRBJ1-1, with unresolved D. V was shortened by 1 base and J by 0 bases, with 6 bases between the two germline ends. This CDR3 contains 14 residues. Germline V gene sequence: CDR1 LGHNA, CDR2 YNFKEQ. CDR3 amino acids: CASSQGGLNTEAFF. As DNA, the CDR3 is TGTGCCAGCAGCCAAGGAGGCCTGAACACTGAAGCTTTCTTT.

The chain carries TRBV5-6 and TRBJ2-1; D is uncertain. The V gene lost 2 bases and the J gene lost 6 bases, with 12 bases spanning the gap. This CDR3 region has 14 residues. Germline lookup yields CDR1 SGHDT and CDR2 YYEEEE. The CDR3 nucleotides read TGTGCCAGCAGCTTAGCCATATATAGCAATGAGCAGTTCTTC. Its translation is CASSLAIYSNEQFF.

V and J are TRBV12-5 and TRBJ2-7, with a weak D call TRBD2 (5 bases). The germline V and J ends were trimmed by 6 bases and 7 bases, with 13 bases remaining between them. Per germline, CDR1 LGHNT and CDR2 FRNRAP. The length of the CDR3 is 12 residues. CDR3 nucleotide sequence: TGTGCTAGTGGACGGGAATCCAGGGAGCAGTACTTC. Amino acid sequence: CASGRESREQYF.

V gene TRBV11-3 combines with J gene TRBJ2-1, with 10 bases identical to TRBD2. The V and J ends lost 6 bases and 0 bases, in that order; junction bases with no gene match: 2. Per germline, CDR1 SGHNT and CDR2 YENEEA. The length of the CDR3 is 15 residues. This CDR3 is CASRLAGASYNEQFF. The DNA for the CDR3 is TGTGCCAGCAGGCTAGCGGGGGCCTCCTACAATGAGCAGTTCTTC.

V is TRBV7-9 and J is TRBJ2-7; a weak D match, TRBD2 (6 bases). CDR1 SEHNR and CDR2 FQNEAQ come from the germline V gene (reference sequence). The V end lost 6 bases, the J end lost 5 bases, and 17 bases lay between the germline ends. The CDR3 loop spans 14 amino acids. CDR3 region: CASSDGTSTDEQYF. DNA for the CDR3: TGTGCCAGCAGTGACGGGACTTCAACCGACGAGCAGTACTTC.